The clone carrying this TCR beta chain was picked up a small number of times. Its specificity is unknown. J was trimmed by 8 bases and V by 3 bases; bases with no gene match: 11. Germline loops: CDR1 GTSNPN, CDR2 SVGIG (reference sequence). The CDR3 spans 14 residues. The sample originates from a study of cytomegalovirus exposure and HLA in healthy donors. Study outcomes and limitations: One later analysis reportedly identified an Asian-associated ancestry cluster that showed fewer N-insertions than the approximately 710-donor mean. Sequencing likely generated an artifact that appeared as a cluster of highly shared sequence variants.

Primers: 60 Vbeta forward and 13 Jbeta reverse. TCRdb's copy holds only in-frame clones and misses some; the assay was immunoSEQ multiplex PCR. Of around 130,000 clones in the sample, roughly 86% were seen once. The source of this sequence is a middle-aged woman in good health and CMV-seronegative. Sequenced sample: PBMCs. The chain uses TRBV30 and TRBJ1-2, with 8 bases matching TRBD1. CDR3 in DNA: TGTGCCTGGAGAGTGCAGGGGGCAATTGGGGGCTACACCTTC. Translating it yields CAWRVQGAIGGYTF. Full variable domain (remainder filled in from reference TRBV30 and TRBJ1-2): SQTIHQWPATLVQPVGSPLSLECTVEGTSNPNLYWYRQAAGRGLQLLFYSVGIGQISSEVPQNLSASRPQDRQFILSSKKLLLSDSGFYLCAWRVQGAIGGYTFGSGTRLTVV.